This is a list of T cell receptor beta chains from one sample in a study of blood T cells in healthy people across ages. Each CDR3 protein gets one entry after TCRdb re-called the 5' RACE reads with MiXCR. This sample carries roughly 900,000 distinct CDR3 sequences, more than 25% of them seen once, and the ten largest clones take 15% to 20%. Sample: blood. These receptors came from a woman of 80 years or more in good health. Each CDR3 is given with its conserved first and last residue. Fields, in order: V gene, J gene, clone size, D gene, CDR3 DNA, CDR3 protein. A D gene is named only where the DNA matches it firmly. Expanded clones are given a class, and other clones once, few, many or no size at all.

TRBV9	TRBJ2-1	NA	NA	TGTGCCAGCAGCGTAAGCCCGACTGGACCCGATGAGCAGTTCTTC	CASSVSPTGPDEQFF
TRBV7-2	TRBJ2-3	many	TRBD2	TGTGCCACCGTAGCGGGGACCTCAGATACGCAGTATTTT	CATVAGTSDTQYF
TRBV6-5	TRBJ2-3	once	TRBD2	TGTGCCAGCAGTTATTCCCTAGCGGGAAGGGTGGGGACAGATACGCAGTATTTT	CASSYSLAGRVGTDTQYF
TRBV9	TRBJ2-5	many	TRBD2	TGTGCCAGCAGCGCAGGTTCACTAGCGGGGGGCCAAGAGACCCAGTACTTC	CASSAGSLAGGQETQYF
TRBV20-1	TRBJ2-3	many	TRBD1	TGCAGTGCTGGACAGGGGGGAATGGATACGCAGTATTTT	CSAGQGGMDTQYF
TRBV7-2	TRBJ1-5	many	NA	TGTGCCAGCGGACCGTATAGCAATCAGCCCCAGCATTTT	CASGPYSNQPQHF
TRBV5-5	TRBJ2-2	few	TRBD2	TGTGCCAGCAGCGGATCTTCGGGACTAGCGACGCCGAACACCGGGGAGCTGTTTTTT	CASSGSSGLATPNTGELFF
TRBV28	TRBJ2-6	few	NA	TGTGCCAGCAGCCACCGGGCTTCTGGGGCCAACGTCCTGACTTTC	CASSHRASGANVLTF
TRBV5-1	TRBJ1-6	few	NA	TGCGCCAGCAGCTTGGTGGCAGGTACTAATTCACCCCGCCACTTT	CASSLVAGTNSPRHF
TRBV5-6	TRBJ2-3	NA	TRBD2	TGTGCCAGCAGCTTGACTAGCGGGGGGTTAAATACGCAGTATTTT	CASSLTSGGLNTQYF
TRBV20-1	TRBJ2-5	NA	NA	NA	CSASRDIPYEQYFGAGTQETQYF
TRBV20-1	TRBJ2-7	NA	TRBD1	TGCAGTGCTGGAAGGGGACAGGGGGCCAACGAGCAGTACTTC	CSAGRGQGANEQYF
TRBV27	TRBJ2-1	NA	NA	TGTGCCAGCAGTCCCCGGGCCCCGGTCGGTGAGCAGTTCTTC	CASSPRAPVGEQFF
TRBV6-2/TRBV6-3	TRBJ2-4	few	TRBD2	TGTGCCAGCAGTTACTCGGCTAGCGGGGGGGCAGCCAAAAACATTCAGTACTTC	CASSYSASGGAAKNIQYF
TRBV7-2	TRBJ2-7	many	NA	TGTGCCAGCAGCTTAGACGGGTCGGGGGTAAAGCAGTACTTC	CASSLDGSGVKQYF
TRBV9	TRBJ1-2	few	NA	TGTGCCAGCAGCGACAGCAATCTAGCAGGGAGGACTTTCTATGGCTACACCTTC	CASSDSNLAGRTFYGYTF
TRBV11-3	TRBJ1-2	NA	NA	TGTGCCAGCAGCTTAGGGACAAAGTATGGCTACACCTTC	CASSLGTKYGYTF
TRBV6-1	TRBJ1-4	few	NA	TGTGCCAGCAGTCTGATTACACAGGGCGGGAATGAAAAACTGTTTTTT	CASSLITQGGNEKLFF
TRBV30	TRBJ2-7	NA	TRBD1	TGTGCCTGGAGTTGGGACAGCTACGAGCAGTACTTC	CAWSWDSYEQYF
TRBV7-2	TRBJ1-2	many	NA	TGTGCCAGCAGCTTAGTCTCCGTAGTTAGTCCGCAAAACTATGGCTACACCTTC	CASSLVSVVSPQNYGYTF
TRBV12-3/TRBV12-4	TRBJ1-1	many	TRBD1	TGTGCCAGCAGTCCGGGACAGGGGATTACTGAAGCTTTCTTT	CASSPGQGITEAFF
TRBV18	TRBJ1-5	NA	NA	TGTGCCAGCTCACCAGAACAGGTGGGTATGGAGCCCCAGCATTTT	CASSPEQVGMEPQHF
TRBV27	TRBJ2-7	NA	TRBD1	TGTGCCAGCAGTTTAGACAGGGCCCTTAACGAGCAGTACTTC	CASSLDRALNEQYF
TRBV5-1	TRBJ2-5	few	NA	TGCGCCAGCAGCCTCGACCCGGGCGTCCAAGAGACCCAGTACTTC	CASSLDPGVQETQYF
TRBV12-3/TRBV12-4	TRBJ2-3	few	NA	TGTGCCAGCAGGCAGTTGGCGGGTACAGATACGCAGTATTTT	CASRQLAGTDTQYF
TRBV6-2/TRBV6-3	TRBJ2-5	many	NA	TGTGCCAGCACCGTTACTAGACTAGTCCAAGAGACCCAGTACTTC	CASTVTRLVQETQYF
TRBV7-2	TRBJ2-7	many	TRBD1	TGTGCCAGCAGCTTCTATGGGACAGGGATGGGAGAGCAGTACTTC	CASSFYGTGMGEQYF
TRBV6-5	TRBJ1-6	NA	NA	TGTGCCAGCAGCACCGGACAGTCCCCCCTCCACTTT	CASSTGQSPLHF
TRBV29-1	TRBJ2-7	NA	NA	TGCAGCGTTGGGGGCCAGGGGTACGAGCAGTACTTC	CSVGGQGYEQYF
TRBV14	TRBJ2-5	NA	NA	TGTGCCAGCAGCCAGGCGTCACGGGTTTTTCCTCTCTTCCATGAGCAGTACTTC	CASSQASRVFPLFHEQYF
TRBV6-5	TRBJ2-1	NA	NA	TGTGCCAGCAGTTTGCGGGTTGTGGATGAGCAGTTCTTC	CASSLRVVDEQFF
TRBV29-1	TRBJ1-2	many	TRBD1	TGCAGCGCCGGAGACCGGGACAGTTCCGTCTATGGCTACACCTTC	CSAGDRDSSVYGYTF
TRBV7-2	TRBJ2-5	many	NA	TGTGCCAGCAGCTTTGGAGGGGGGCGAGAGACCCAGTACTTC	CASSFGGGRETQYF
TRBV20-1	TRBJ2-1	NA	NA	TGCAGTGCTAGTAGGGGTAGTGAGCAGTTCTTC	CSASRGSEQFF
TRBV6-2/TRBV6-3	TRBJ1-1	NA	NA	TGTGCCAGCAGCGCGTCGAGGGTTGGGACGGCATTGAACACTGAAGCTTTCTTT	CASSASRVGTALNTEAFF
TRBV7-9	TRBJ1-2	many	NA	TGTGCCAGCAGCTTTGGGAACACCTTC	CASSFGNTF
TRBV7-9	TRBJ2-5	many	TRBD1	TGTGCCAGCACCTTAGGGACAGGGTTAGAGACCCAGTACTTC	CASTLGTGLETQYF
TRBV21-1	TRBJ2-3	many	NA	TGTGCCAGCAGCGCTCCTCGCAGGGTCCACAGGGGAAACACAGATACGCAGTATTTT	CASSAPRRVHRGNTDTQYF
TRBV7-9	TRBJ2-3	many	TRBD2	TGTGCCAGCAGCTGGGGACTAGCAGTTACAGATACGCAGTATTTT	CASSWGLAVTDTQYF
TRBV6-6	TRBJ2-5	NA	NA	TGTGCCAGCAGTTACTTAGGCGGGGTCGTCGGGACCCAGTACTTC	CASSYLGGVVGTQYF
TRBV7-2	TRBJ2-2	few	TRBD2	TGTGCCAGCAGCTCTAGCGGGGGGGCATACACCGGGGAGCTGTTTTTT	CASSSSGGAYTGELFF
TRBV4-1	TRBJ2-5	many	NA	TGCGCCAGCAGCCAAGATCGCGGATTACAAGAGACCCAGTACTTC	CASSQDRGLQETQYF
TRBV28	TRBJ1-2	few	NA	TGTGCCTATGGAGACAGGAAGCCCTATGGCTACACCTTC	CAYGDRKPYGYTF